A selection of T cell receptor beta chains follows, all from one sample in a study of OX40 agonist ivuxolimab in advanced cancers. Method: immunoSEQ multiplex PCR; TCRdb's copy keeps in-frame clones and lacks some. The sample lists roughly 90,000 clones, approximately 91% occurring once. The material sequenced was CD4+ or CD8+ T cells sorted from blood, taken in a trial of the OX40 agonist ivuxolimab. The receptors come from an adult with an advanced solid tumor such as melanoma, head and neck, liver or kidney cancer. CDR3s include the opening cysteine and the closing phenylalanine or tryptophan. D genes are given only for firm matches. Only part of the rows carry a size: once, few, many, or a class if the clone is expanded.

d_gene | j_gene | abundance | v_gene | CDR3nt | CDR3aa
. | TRBJ2-3 | . | TRBV29-1 | TGCAGCGCAGACGGTCAGAGCGGCGCAGATACGCAGTATTTT | CSADGQSGADTQYF
TRBD2 | TRBJ2-3 | . | TRBV18 | TGTGCCAGCTCACCACAAGGGAGGGGCACAGATACGCAGTATTTT | CASSPQGRGTDTQYF
TRBD2 | TRBJ2-5 | once | TRBV7-2 | TGTGCCAGCAGCTTAGGATGGGGGACTAGACCGCTAATCCAAGAGACCCAGTACTTC | CASSLGWGTRPLIQETQYF
. | TRBJ2-1 | . | TRBV4-2 | TGTGCCAGCAGCCAAGTGACGGCTGGATACAATGAGCAGTTCTTC | CASSQVTAGYNEQFF
TRBD1 | TRBJ2-7 | . | TRBV5-6 | TGTGCCAGCAGAAAACGGACAGGATCCTACGAGCAGTACTTC | CASRKRTGSYEQYF
TRBD1 | TRBJ2-1 | . | TRBV5-5 | TGTGCCAGCAGCCGGGACAGGGGGGACTACAATGAGCAGTTCTTC | CASSRDRGDYNEQFF
TRBD2 | TRBJ2-3 | once | TRBV4-1 | TGCGCCAGCAGCAAAACTAGCGGGAGTCCAGATACGCAGTATTTT | CASSKTSGSPDTQYF
. | TRBJ1-1 | . | TRBV5-1 | TGCGCCAGCAGCTTGGGAGGGGTGAACACTGAAGCTTTCTTT | CASSLGGVNTEAFF
TRBD1 | TRBJ1-5 | . | TRBV7-8 | TGTGCCAGCAGCTTATACCGGGACAGGGTAACTCCCCAGCATTTT | CASSLYRDRVTPQHF
. | TRBJ2-6 | . | TRBV18 | TGTGCCAGCTCACTCTTAGACTCTGGGGCCAACGTCCTGACTTTC | CASSLLDSGANVLTF
. | TRBJ1-4 | . | TRBV6-1 | TGTGCCAGCGGCCACTCCGCAACTAATGAAAAACTGTTTTTT | CASGHSATNEKLFF
. | TRBJ1-1 | . | TRBV5-4 | TGTGTCTTCGGGATTAGTCACACTGAAGCTTTCTTT | CVFGISHTEAFF
TRBD2 | TRBJ2-3 | . | TRBV15 | TGTGCCACCAGCAGAGAGAGGAGTAGCGGGAGGGCCCCAGATACGCAGTATTTT | CATSRERSSGRAPDTQYF
TRBD2 | TRBJ2-2 | . | TRBV9 | TGTGCCAGCAGCCCTCGACTAGCGGAAAACACCGGGGAGCTGTTTTTT | CASSPRLAENTGELFF